One and the same sample provided the 3 T cell receptor beta chains below, sequenced in a study of cytomegalovirus exposure and HLA in healthy donors. The PCR employed 60 Vbeta primers together with 13 Jbeta primers. Some clones are missing from TCRdb's copy, which holds only in-frame ones; the method was immunoSEQ multiplex PCR. Seen here are approximately 160,000 clones, 70% to 85% observed once, and the top ten hold around 5%. The sample was PBMCs. Every receptor here comes from a man aged 18 to 29 in good health and CMV-seronegative.

CDR3 nucleotide sequence: TGCGCCAACCCGCCGGGGGGGGCCACAGATACGCAGTATTTT. It is translated as CANPPGGATDTQYF. The chain employs TRBV10-1 and TRBJ2-3, with 8 bases fitting TRBD2. The CDR3 is 14 residues long. CDR1 is WNHNN, CDR2 SYGVQD, per germline (reference sequence). V shed 10 bases and J 2 bases; nucleotides not matched to a gene: 8.

The gene calls are TRBV11-2 and TRBJ2-7, with 7 bases matching TRBD1. The germline V gene has CDR1 SGHAT and CDR2 FQNNGV. V shed 5 bases and J 3 bases; nucleotides not matched to a gene: 4. The CDR3 sequence is 13 residues long. In DNA form, the CDR3 reads TGTGCCAGCAGCCTCCGGGACAGCTACGAGCAGTACTTC. Translation gives CASSLRDSYEQYF.

This CDR3 reads CATSRMSGGLQETQYF. CDR3 bases: TGTGCCACCAGCAGAATGAGCGGGGGCCTTCAAGAGACCCAGTACTTC. V gene TRBV15 combines with J gene TRBJ2-5; 8 nucleotides match TRBD2. The V and J ends lost 2 bases and 2 bases, in that order; junction bases with no gene match: 7. Germline V gene data show CDR1 as LNHNV and CDR2 as YYDKDF (reference sequence). The CDR3 runs 16 residues.